A single sample gave rise to the 3 T cell receptor beta chains below, sequenced in a study of blood T cells in healthy people across ages. A sample-barcoded 5' primer and a J-beta primer mix were used in a second PCR of roughly 7 to 11 cycles. Using its own MiXCR run on the 5' RACE reads, TCRdb lists one record per CDR3 protein. This table has approximately 1,000,000 distinct CDR3 sequences, more than 40% appearing once. The sequenced sample was blood. The receptors here all came from a woman between 55 and 75 years old in good health.

This clonotype was seen only a few times. The chain carries TRBV27 and TRBJ1-4, with 8 bases aligning to TRBD1. The CDR3 sequence is 15 residues long. The V segment lost 3 bases and the J segment 7 bases; nucleotides outside the gene matches: 7. Germline CDR1 is MNHEY and CDR2 is SMNVEV (reference sequence). The chain's CDR3 is CASSFQGASGEKLFF. In nucleotides, the CDR3 is TGTGCCAGCAGTTTCCAGGGGGCAAGTGGTGAAAAACTGTTTTTT.

The chain carries TRBV20-1 and TRBJ1-4; D might be TRBD1 (6 bases). With 3 bases removed from V and 8 bases from J, the gap between germline ends came to 28 bases. Germline assignment: CDR1 DFQATT and CDR2 SNEGSKA (reference sequence). The CDR3 length is 18 residues. The CDR3 reads CSARDSKTRQARQEKLFF. Here the CDR3 DNA reads TGCAGTGCTAGGGACTCAAAGACTAGACAGGCCCGGCAGGAAAAACTGTTTTTT.

The rearrangement links TRBV10-3 to TRBJ2-1, with 10 bases fitting TRBD2. The V and J ends lost 5 bases and 8 bases, in that order; junction bases with no gene match: 9. This CDR3 is built from 15 residues. The germline V gene encodes CDR1 ENHRY and CDR2 SYGVKD. The CDR3 DNA is TGTGCCATCAGTTCTCGGGCTAGCGGGAGTCATGAGCAGTTCTTC. Amino acids: CAISSRASGSHEQFF.